The rows below give T cell receptor beta chains drawn from one sample of a study of T cells in Graves' hyperthyroidism and ophthalmopathy. TCRdb re-analysed the multiplex PCR reads in MiXCR, keeping a single row per CDR3 protein. The sample shows approximately 400,000 distinct CDR3 sequences, approximately 13% of them seen only once. Sequenced material: blood. These receptors all stem from a young man with Graves' hyperthyroidism that later progressed to Graves' ophthalmopathy. The CDR3 runs from the conserved cysteine through the conserved F or W.

TRBV7-9,CASSLTDRNYGYTF
TRBV5-1,CASTEWGGNTEALF
TRBV20-1,CSAGGGGANYGYTF
TRBV20-1,CTATQGMGYTF
TRBV12-3/TRBV12-4,CASSLRPGSTDTQYF
TRBV11-3,CASSLVGLGRGELFF
TRBV6-1,CASSGGQGDYEQYF
TRBV6-2/TRBV6-3,CASSYSRTGSTGELFF
TRBV2,CASNWDSNQPQHF
TRBV3-1,CASSPSQGVEKLFF
TRBV29-1,CSVAEEPAYEQYF
TRBV30,CAWKGWGTYGYTF
TRBV5-1,CASSPDGFGNTIYF
TRBV30,CAWRAGRPFF
TRBV12-3/TRBV12-4,CASSLGTSGGNTIYF
TRBV7-9,CASSTTLRDRGTDTQYF
TRBV11-2,CASSSRTSNTEAFF
TRBV19,CASTAGTGTHNQPQHF
TRBV6-6,CASSYSSGVPQETQYF
TRBV11-3,CASSSYGQVLYEQYF